Below, 21 T cell receptor beta chains from the same sample are listed, as sequenced in a study of blood T cell repertoires in COVID-19. Measured with immunoSEQ multiplex PCR; TCRdb has only the in-frame clones, and not every one. The sample lists roughly 330,000 clones; about 89% were seen once. Sequences were obtained from PBMCs or T cells enriched from blood (not recorded which). These receptors all come from a woman in her 30s who had recovered from COVID-19.

The chain links TRBV28 to TRBJ1-5, with 12 bases lining up with TRBD1. Germline CDR1 reads MDHEN; CDR2 reads SYDVKM. This CDR3 is 16 amino acids long. V shed 3 bases and J 4 bases; nucleotides not matched to a gene: 4. Written as DNA, the CDR3 is TGTGCCAGCAGTTTTATGGGACAGGGGGCTAATCAGCCCCAGCATTTT. Protein sequence: CASSFMGQGANQPQHF.

The chain has TRBV12-3 or TRBV12-4 and TRBJ2-1, with D perhaps matching TRBD2 (7 bases). The CDR3 is 12 residues long. V was pared by 4 bases and J by 9 bases, with 10 bases between. The CDR3 is CASSSGGFEQFF. The CDR3 DNA is TGTGCCAGCAGTTCGGGGGGCTTTGAGCAGTTCTTC.

The gene calls are TRBV10-3 and TRBJ2-5, with a tentative D call TRBD2 (5 bases). From germline, CDR1 is ENHRY and CDR2 SYGVKD. The V and J ends lost 3 bases and 1 base respectively, with 12 bases between them. The CDR3 extends over 15 amino acids. In nucleotides, the CDR3 is TGTGCCATCAGTGATTCCGGACTTTCCCAAGAGACCCAGTACTTC. Encoded protein: CAISDSGLSQETQYF.

The V gene is TRBV6-5, the J gene TRBJ2-5; D perhaps matches TRBD2 (6 bases). Germline V lookup: CDR1 MNHEY, CDR2 SVGAGI. V lost 6 bases and J 5 bases, leaving 10 bases between the germline ends. The CDR3 sequence is 12 residues long. CDR3 in amino acids: CASSRGWETQYF. DNA for the CDR3: TGTGCCAGCAGCCGGGGGTGGGAGACCCAGTACTTC.

This clone was detected only a few times. The chain has TRBV30 and TRBJ1-1, with D uncertain. Germline lookup yields CDR1 GTSNPN and CDR2 SVGIG (reference sequence). The germline V and J ends were trimmed by 5 bases and 0 bases, with 10 bases remaining between them. The CDR3 is made up of 13 amino acids. This chain's CDR3 is CAWQRAVNTEAFF. CDR3 nucleotides: TGTGCCTGGCAGCGGGCAGTGAACACTGAAGCTTTCTTT. Combining the CDR3 with reference TRBV30 and TRBJ1-1 gives the whole variable domain SQTIHQWPATLVQPVGSPLSLECTVEGTSNPNLYWYRQAAGRGLQLLFYSVGIGQISSEVPQNLSASRPQDRQFILSSKKLLLSDSGFYLCAWQRAVNTEAFFGQGTRLTVV.

The count of this clone is one. V usage is TRBV5-1 and J usage is TRBJ2-7; TRBD1 agrees at 12 bases. There are 15 residues in the CDR3. From germline, CDR1 is SGHRS and CDR2 YFSETQ. Trimming at V came to 4 bases and at J to 7 bases, leaving 9 bases not matched to a gene. CDR3 protein: CASSQSGTGGWEQYF. CDR3 nucleotides: TGCGCCAGCAGCCAGTCCGGGACAGGGGGCTGGGAGCAGTACTTC.

The chain couples TRBV5-1 to TRBJ1-6; maybe TRBD1 (6 bases). Between the trimmed V and J ends, which lost 0 bases and 3 bases, there was a span of 10 bases. CDR1 is SGHRS and CDR2 is YFSETQ in the germline V gene. The CDR3 has 16 amino acids. The CDR3 loop is CASSLAGQFYNSPLHF. CDR3 bases: TGCGCCAGCAGCTTGGCCGGACAGTTCTATAATTCACCCCTCCACTTT.

This clone was recorded a few times. The chain joins TRBV5-6 to TRBJ1-6; D gene unclear. The V end lost 4 bases, the J end lost 10 bases, and 18 bases lay between the germline ends. This CDR3 spans 15 amino acids. Looked up from germline, CDR1 is SGHDT and CDR2 is YYEEEE. CDR3 sequence (DNA): TGTGCCAGCAGCCCGCGTCCAGTCAGCGGGTCACCCCTCCACTTT. Translation: CASSPRPVSGSPLHF.

The genes are TRBV19 and TRBJ2-1; 10 bases are a match to TRBD2. Germline CDR1 reads LNHDA; CDR2 reads SQIVND (reference sequence). The CDR3 spans 15 residues. V was pared by 3 bases and J by 4 bases, with 3 bases of the junction left unmatched. The CDR3 sequence: CASSIISGGYNEQFF. CDR3 bases: TGTGCCAGTAGTATTATTAGCGGGGGGTACAATGAGCAGTTCTTC.

As for this clone: Other DNA sequences in the same sample also yield this CDR3. This sequence joins TRBV9 and TRBJ1-2; no reliable D call. V was cut by 0 bases and J by 2 bases, with 8 bases left in between. CDR3 length: 14 residues. Germline V gives CDR1 SGDLS, CDR2 YYNGEE. CDR3 nucleotides: TGTGCCAGCAGCGTAGGAACAGCAAACTATGGCTACACCTTC. Residues: CASSVGTANYGYTF.

A few counts support this clone. This chain connects TRBV3-1 (or the pseudogene TRBV3-2) to TRBJ1-1, with D possibly being TRBD1 (6 bases). Trimming cost V 1 base and J 7 bases, with 13 bases left between them. Germline CDR1 and CDR2: LGHDT and YNNKEL (reference sequence). The CDR3 is 14 residues long. This chain's CDR3 is CASSQVGATDEAFF. The DNA for the CDR3 is TGTGCCAGCAGCCAAGTGGGGGCTACGGATGAAGCTTTCTTT.

The chain carries TRBV11-2 and TRBJ2-5; 8 nucleotides match TRBD2. Trimming took 2 bases from V and 2 from J; bases not matched to a gene: 4. The CDR3 runs 15 residues. Looked up from germline, CDR1 is SGHAT and CDR2 is FQNNGV. CDR3 protein: CASSLRGGQQETQYF. CDR3 in DNA: TGTGCCAGCAGCTTACGGGGGGGGCAACAAGAGACCCAGTACTTC.

V gene TRBV2 combines with J gene TRBJ1-2, with D maybe TRBD1 (5 bases). CDR1 is SNHLY and CDR2 is FYNNEI in the germline V gene. The CDR3 has 15 residues. Trimming removed 4 bases at V and 0 bases at J, with 12 bases between. The CDR3 DNA reads as TGTGCCAGCAGTGCGTCCGGCAGGGCTAACTATGGCTACACCTTC. Its translation is CASSASGRANYGYTF.

J is TRBJ2-5 and V is TRBV7-9, with D possibly TRBD2 on 6 matching bases. The CDR3 contains 14 residues. V was clipped by 2 bases and J by 5 bases, with 12 bases between them. CDR1 is SEHNR and CDR2 is FQNEAQ in the germline V gene (reference sequence). CDR3 loop: CASSLSRLAETQYF. The CDR3 DNA follows: TGTGCCAGCAGCTTAAGCCGGCTAGCGGAGACCCAGTACTTC.

The gene calls are TRBV7-6 and TRBJ1-4; maybe TRBD1 (5 bases). The germline gives CDR1 SGHVS, CDR2 FNYEAQ. CDR3 length: 14 residues. Trimming stripped 3 bases from V and 8 bases from J, with 13 bases between. The CDR3 DNA follows: TGTGCCAGCAGCTTCTGGGCAGGGAGGGAAAAACTGTTTTTT. It is translated as CASSFWAGREKLFF.

The chain joins TRBV4-2 to TRBJ2-3, with D possibly matching TRBD2 (5 bases). V gave up 1 base and J gave up 2 bases, with 13 bases separating them. The CDR3 covers 16 residues. CDR1 is LGHNA, CDR2 YNFKEQ, per germline. The CDR3: CASSQVIASTTDTQYF. In DNA form, the CDR3 reads TGTGCCAGCAGCCAAGTTATAGCGAGCACCACAGATACGCAGTATTTT.

This clone showed up just once. The chain couples TRBV6-2 or TRBV6-3 to TRBJ2-1, with a tentative D call TRBD1 (6 bases). Germline V gene data show CDR1 as MNHEY and CDR2 as SVGEGT. Trimming removed 4 bases from V and 8 bases from J, with 18 bases in between. The CDR3 extends over 15 amino acids. The CDR3 bases are TGTGCCAGCAGTTCACATGTACAGGGTAGCGATGAGCAGTTCTTC. Protein product: CASSSHVQGSDEQFF.

This clone occurred once. The chain employs TRBV7-2 and TRBJ1-5; D remains ambiguous. CDR3 length: 14 amino acids. The V gene's germline CDR1 is SGHTA and CDR2 FQGNSA. Trimming pared 1 base from V and 6 bases from J, leaving 10 bases between. The CDR3 DNA reads TGTGCCAGCAGCTTAGTTGCAGCGGGTCAGCCCCAGCATTTT. Protein product: CASSLVAAGQPQHF.

This chain links TRBV6-6 with TRBJ2-5; maybe TRBD1 (6 bases). Germline CDR1 reads MNHNY; CDR2 reads SVGAGI (reference sequence). Trimming cost V 4 bases and J 1 base, with 7 bases left between them. CDR3 size: 13 residues. CDR3 sequence: CASSSQGQETQYF. The CDR3 DNA reads TGTGCCAGCAGTTCACAGGGCCAAGAGACCCAGTACTTC.

The rearrangement links TRBV29-1 to TRBJ1-1; 8 bases are shared with TRBD1. The CDR3 length is 13 residues. With V trimmed by 3 bases and J by 5 bases, 5 bases remained unmatched. Germline-derived CDR1 and CDR2 are SQVTM and ANQGSEA. This chain's CDR3 is CSVEDRAITEAFF. In DNA, the CDR3 is TGCAGCGTTGAGGACAGGGCAATAACTGAAGCTTTCTTT.

The chain recombines TRBV20-1 with TRBJ2-2, with a weak D call TRBD1 (8 bases). Germline CDR1 and CDR2: DFQATT and SNEGSKA (reference sequence). This CDR3 is built from 13 residues. Trimming shortened V by 3 bases and J by 6 bases, and 11 bases separated the two germline ends. The CDR3 sequence is CSASTGGAGELFF. The CDR3 region has the DNA TGCAGTGCTAGTACAGGGGGGGCCGGGGAGCTGTTTTTT.